This entry is about one TCR beta chain. This sample was included in a study of Ad26.COV2.S vaccination and SARS-CoV-2 variants. Using immunoSEQ multiplex PCR, the repertoire was profiled, and TCRdb retains in-frame clones only, with some absent. This sample has a few hundred thousand clones, with 75% to 90% found just once. Treatment reported: around 19 received Ad26.COV2.S at low or high dose, single or two shots; about five received placebo; per-sample allocation not given. Collection of the samples took place on day 63 after the first injection of vaccine or placebo. Trimming took 6 bases from V and 2 from J, leaving 17 bases between them. The CDR3 totals 15 residues. Germline CDR1 reads SNHLY; CDR2 reads FYNNEI.

Sample: peripheral blood, taken in a trial of Ad26.COV2.S vaccine versus placebo. The TCR sequence derives from a person between 18 and 59 years old who received the Ad26.COV2.S COVID-19 vaccine or a placebo. V usage is TRBV2 and J usage is TRBJ2-7, with a tentative D call TRBD1 (6 bases). This CDR3 reads CASSRIPGQTYEQYF. The CDR3 DNA reads as TGTGCCAGCAGCCGCATACCGGGACAAACCTACGAGCAGTACTTC.